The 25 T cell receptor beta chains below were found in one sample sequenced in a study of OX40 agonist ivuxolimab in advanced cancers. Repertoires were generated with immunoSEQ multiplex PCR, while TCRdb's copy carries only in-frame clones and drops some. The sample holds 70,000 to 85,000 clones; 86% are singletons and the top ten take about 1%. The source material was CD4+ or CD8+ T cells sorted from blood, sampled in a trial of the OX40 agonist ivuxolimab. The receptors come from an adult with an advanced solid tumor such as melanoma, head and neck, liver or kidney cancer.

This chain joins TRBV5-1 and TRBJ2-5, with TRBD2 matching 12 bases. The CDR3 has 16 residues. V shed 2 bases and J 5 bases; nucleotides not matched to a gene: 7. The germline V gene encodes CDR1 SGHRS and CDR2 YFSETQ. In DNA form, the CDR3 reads TGCGCCAGCAGCTTAGAGACTAGCGGGGGTGGGGAGACCCAGTACTTC. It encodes CASSLETSGGGETQYF.

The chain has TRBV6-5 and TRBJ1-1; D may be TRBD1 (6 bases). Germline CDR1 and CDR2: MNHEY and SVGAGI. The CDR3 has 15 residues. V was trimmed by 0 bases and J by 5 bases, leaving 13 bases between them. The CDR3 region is CASSYSYRVETEAFF. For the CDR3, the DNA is TGTGCCAGCAGTTACTCGTACAGGGTAGAGACTGAAGCTTTCTTT.

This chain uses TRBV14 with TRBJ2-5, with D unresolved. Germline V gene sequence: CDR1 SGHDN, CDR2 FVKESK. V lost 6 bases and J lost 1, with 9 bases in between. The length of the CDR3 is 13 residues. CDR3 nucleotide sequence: TGTGCCAGCAGAAAGGACGGCCAAGAGACCCAGTACTTC. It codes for CASRKDGQETQYF.

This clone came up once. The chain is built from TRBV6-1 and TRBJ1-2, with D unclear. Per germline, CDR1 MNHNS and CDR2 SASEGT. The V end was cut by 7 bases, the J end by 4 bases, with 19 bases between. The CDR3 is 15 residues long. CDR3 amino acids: CASTPDGSLIYGYTF. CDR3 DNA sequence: TGTGCCAGCACACCGGACGGCTCACTAATCTATGGCTACACCTTC.

Here the CDR3 reads CASRTNTEAFF. Here the CDR3 DNA reads TGTGCCAGCAGAACGAACACTGAAGCTTTCTTT. J is TRBJ1-1 and V is TRBV6-6; D is unresolved. This CDR3 region has 11 residues. V was cut by 6 bases and J by 1 base, with 3 bases left in between. CDR1 is MNHNY and CDR2 is SVGAGI in the germline V gene (reference sequence).

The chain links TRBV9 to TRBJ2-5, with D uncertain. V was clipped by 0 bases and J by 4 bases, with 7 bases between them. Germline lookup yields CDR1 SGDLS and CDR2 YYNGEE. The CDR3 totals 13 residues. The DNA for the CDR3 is TGTGCCAGCAGCGTAGTCGGCGGAGAGACCCAGTACTTC. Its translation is CASSVVGGETQYF.

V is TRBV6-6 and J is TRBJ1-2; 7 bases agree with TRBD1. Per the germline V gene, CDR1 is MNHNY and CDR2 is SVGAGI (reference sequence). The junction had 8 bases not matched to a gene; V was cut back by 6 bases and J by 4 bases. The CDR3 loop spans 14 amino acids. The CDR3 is CASSNDRAPYGYTF. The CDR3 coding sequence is TGTGCCAGCAGCAACGACAGGGCCCCCTATGGCTACACCTTC.

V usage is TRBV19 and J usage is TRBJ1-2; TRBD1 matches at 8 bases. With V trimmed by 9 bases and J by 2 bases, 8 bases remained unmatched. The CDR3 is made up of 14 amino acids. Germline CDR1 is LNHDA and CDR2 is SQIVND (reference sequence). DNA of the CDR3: TGTGCCAGCGTACTAGGACAGGGCAACTATGGCTACACCTTC. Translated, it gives CASVLGQGNYGYTF.

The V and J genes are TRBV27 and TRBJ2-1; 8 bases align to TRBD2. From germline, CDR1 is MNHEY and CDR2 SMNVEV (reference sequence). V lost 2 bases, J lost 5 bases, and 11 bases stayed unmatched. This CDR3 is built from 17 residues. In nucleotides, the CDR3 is TGTGCCAGCAGTTTAAGGGGAGCGGGGGCCAGAAACAATGAGCAGTTCTTC. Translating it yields CASSLRGAGARNNEQFF.

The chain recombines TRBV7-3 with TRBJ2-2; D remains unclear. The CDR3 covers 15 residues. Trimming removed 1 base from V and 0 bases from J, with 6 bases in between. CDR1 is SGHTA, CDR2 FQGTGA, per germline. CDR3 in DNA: TGTGCCAGCAGCTTAAACATTGCGAACACCGGGGAGCTGTTTTTT. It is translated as CASSLNIANTGELFF.

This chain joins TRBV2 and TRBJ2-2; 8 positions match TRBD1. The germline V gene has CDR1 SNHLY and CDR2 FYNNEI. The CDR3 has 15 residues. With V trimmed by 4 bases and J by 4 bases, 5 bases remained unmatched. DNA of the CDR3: TGTGCCAGCAGTGGACAGGGGTGGGCCACCGGGGAGCTGTTTTTT. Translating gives CASSGQGWATGELFF.

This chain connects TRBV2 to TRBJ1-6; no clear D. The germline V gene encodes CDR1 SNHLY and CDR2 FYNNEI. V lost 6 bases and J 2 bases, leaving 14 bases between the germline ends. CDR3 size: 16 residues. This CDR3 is CASRDRPSPYNSPLHF. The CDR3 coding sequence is TGTGCCAGCAGGGACCGGCCCAGCCCCTATAATTCACCCCTCCACTTT.

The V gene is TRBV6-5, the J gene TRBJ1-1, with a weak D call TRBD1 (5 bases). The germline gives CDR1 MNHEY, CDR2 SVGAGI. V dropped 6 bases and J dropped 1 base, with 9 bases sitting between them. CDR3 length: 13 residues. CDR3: CASRWDGNTEAFF. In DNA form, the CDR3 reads TGTGCCAGCAGATGGGACGGGAACACTGAAGCTTTCTTT.

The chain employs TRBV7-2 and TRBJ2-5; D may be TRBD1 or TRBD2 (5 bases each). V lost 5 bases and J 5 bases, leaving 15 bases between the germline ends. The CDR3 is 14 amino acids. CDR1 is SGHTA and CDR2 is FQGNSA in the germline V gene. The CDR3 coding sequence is TGTGCCAGCAGCCCGGGACCAATCAGCGAGACCCAGTACTTC. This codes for CASSPGPISETQYF.

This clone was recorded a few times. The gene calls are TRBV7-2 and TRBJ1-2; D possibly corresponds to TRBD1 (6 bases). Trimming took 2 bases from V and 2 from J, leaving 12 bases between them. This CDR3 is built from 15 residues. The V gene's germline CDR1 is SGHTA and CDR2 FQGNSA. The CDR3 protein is CASSLSGGSNYGYTF. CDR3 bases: TGTGCCAGCAGCTTAAGTGGGGGCTCGAACTATGGCTACACCTTC.

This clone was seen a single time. The CDR3 protein is CASSSPTSGSRNEQFF. The CDR3 DNA sequence: TGTGCCAGCAGCTCGCCCACTAGCGGGAGTCGGAATGAGCAGTTCTTC. V usage is TRBV5-4 and J usage is TRBJ2-1, with 11 nucleotides matching TRBD2. V lost 3 bases, J lost 7 bases, and 9 bases stayed unmatched. CDR3 length equals 16 residues. Germline CDR1 is SGHNT and CDR2 is YYREEE (reference sequence).

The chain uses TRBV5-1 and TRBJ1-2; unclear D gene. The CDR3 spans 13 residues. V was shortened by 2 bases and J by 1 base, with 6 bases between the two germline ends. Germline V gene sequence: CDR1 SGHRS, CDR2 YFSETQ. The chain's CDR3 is CASSFDGNYGYTF. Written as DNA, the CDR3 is TGCGCCAGCAGCTTCGACGGTAACTATGGCTACACCTTC.

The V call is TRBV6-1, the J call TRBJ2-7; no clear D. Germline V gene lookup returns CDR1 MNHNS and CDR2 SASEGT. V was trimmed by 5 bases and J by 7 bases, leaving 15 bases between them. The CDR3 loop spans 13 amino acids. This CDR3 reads CASSPRTKGEQYF. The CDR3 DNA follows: TGTGCCAGCAGTCCCCGGACCAAAGGAGAGCAGTACTTC.

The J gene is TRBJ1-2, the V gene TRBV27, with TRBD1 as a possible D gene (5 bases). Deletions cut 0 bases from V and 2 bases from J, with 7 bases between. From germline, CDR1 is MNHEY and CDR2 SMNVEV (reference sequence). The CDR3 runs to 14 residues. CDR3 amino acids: CASSLSRGNYGYTF. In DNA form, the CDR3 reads TGTGCCAGCAGTTTATCGAGGGGAAACTATGGCTACACCTTC.

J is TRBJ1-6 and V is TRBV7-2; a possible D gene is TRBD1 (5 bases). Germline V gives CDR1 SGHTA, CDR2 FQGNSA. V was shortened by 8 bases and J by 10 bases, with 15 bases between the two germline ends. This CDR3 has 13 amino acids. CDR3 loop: CASSGRDRSPLHF. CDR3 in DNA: TGTGCCAGCTCAGGCAGGGACCGCTCACCCCTCCACTTT.

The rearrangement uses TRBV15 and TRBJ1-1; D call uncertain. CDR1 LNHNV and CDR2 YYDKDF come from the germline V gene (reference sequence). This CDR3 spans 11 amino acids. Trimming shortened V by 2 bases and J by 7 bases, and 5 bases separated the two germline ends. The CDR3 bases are TGTGCCACCAGCAGACAGAATGAAGCTTTCTTT. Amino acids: CATSRQNEAFF.

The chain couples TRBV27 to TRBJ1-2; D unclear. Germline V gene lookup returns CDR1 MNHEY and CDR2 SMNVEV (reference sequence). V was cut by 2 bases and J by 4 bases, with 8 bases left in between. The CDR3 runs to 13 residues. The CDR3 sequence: CASSLNGPYGYTF. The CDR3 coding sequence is TGTGCCAGCAGTTTAAACGGACCCTATGGCTACACCTTC.

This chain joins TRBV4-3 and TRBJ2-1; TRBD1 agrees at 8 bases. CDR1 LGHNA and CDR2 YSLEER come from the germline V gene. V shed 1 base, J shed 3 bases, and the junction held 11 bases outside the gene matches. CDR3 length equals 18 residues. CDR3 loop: CASSQGFLDRVYYNEQFF. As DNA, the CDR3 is TGCGCCAGCAGCCAAGGGTTCCTGGACAGGGTCTACTACAATGAGCAGTTCTTC.

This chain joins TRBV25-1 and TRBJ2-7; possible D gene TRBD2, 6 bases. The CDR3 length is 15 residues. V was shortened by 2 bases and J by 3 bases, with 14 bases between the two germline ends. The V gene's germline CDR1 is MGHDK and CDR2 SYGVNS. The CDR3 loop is CASSEPGTGNYEQYF. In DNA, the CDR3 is TGTGCCAGCAGTGAACCCGGGACTGGGAACTACGAGCAGTACTTC.

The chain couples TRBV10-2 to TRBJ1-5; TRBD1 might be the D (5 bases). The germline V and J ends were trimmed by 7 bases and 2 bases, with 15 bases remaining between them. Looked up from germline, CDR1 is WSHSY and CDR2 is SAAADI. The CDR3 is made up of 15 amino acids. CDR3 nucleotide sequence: TGCGCCAGCAAGGAGAGAGGGGCGGGCAATCAGCCCCAGCATTTT. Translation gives CASKERGAGNQPQHF.